This T cell receptor (beta chain) was captured by sequencing in a study of molecular identifiers for immune sequencing clone quantification. Study-level background: In replicates, the authors split RNA from roughly 20,000 or 100,000 naive CD8 cells five ways and sequenced four.

Preparation methods for the bulk TCR libraries were those previously described, with listed TCR primers. One entry per CDR3 protein results from TCRdb running MiXCR on the PCR reads. The sample records 50,000 or so distinct CDR3 sequences, roughly 24% being singletons. CDR1 is SGHVS and CDR2 is FNYEAQ in the germline V gene. The CDR3 is made up of 12 amino acids. Libraries used about 18,000 to 1,100,000 sorted naive CD8 T cells and 10%, 30% or 50% RNA input. Points on this clonotype: One base away lies a much larger clone, so this may be a sequencing read error.

Sample: naive CD8+ T cells from blood, with Jurkat cell RNA spiked in. Subset of the sample: FACS-sorted CD8+CD4-CCR7+CD45RA+ naive T cells. The source of this sequence is a human donor in good health. Some libraries in this study had Jurkat cell RNA spiked in. This rearrangement joins TRBV7-6 to TRBJ2-7; maybe TRBD1 (5 bases). The CDR3 region is CASSDSSHEQYF. The CDR3 region has the DNA TGTGCCAGCAGCGACAGCTCCCACGAGCAGTACTTC. The entire variable domain, with the rest obtained from reference TRBV7-6 and TRBJ2-7, is as follows: GAGVSQSPRYKVTKRGQDVALRCDPISGHVSLYWYRQALGQGPEFLTYFNYEAQQDKSGLPNDRFSAERPEGSISTLTIQRTEQRDSAMYRCASSDSSHEQYFGPGTRLTVT.